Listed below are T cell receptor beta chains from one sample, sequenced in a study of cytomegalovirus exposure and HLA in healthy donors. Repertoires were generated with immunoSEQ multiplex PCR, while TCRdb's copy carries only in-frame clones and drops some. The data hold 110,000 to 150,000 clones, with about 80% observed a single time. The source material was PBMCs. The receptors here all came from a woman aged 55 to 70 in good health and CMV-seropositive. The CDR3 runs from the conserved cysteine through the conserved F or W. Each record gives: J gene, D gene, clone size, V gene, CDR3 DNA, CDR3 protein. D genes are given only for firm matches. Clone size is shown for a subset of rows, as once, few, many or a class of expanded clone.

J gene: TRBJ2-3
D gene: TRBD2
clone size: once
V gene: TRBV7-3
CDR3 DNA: TGTGCCAGCAGCTCATCCGGGAGGTACACAGATACGCAGTATTTT
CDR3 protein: CASSSSGRYTDTQYF

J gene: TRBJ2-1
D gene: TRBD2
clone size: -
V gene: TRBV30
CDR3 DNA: TGTGCCTGGCGGGGACTAGGAAACTACAATGAGCAGTTCTTC
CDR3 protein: CAWRGLGNYNEQFF

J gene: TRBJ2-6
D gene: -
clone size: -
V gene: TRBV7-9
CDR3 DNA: TGTGCCAGCAGCCCCCGACAGTCCGCTGGGGCCAACGTCCTGACTTTC
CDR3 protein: CASSPRQSAGANVLTF

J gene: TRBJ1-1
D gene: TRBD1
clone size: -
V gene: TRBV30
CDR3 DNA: TGTGCCTGGAGTGTACGACAGGGCACTGAAGCTTTCTTT
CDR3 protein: CAWSVRQGTEAFF

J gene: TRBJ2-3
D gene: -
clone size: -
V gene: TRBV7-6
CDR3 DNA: TGTGCCAGCAGCTTCCATGAGGACTGGCAAACAGATACGCAGTATTTT
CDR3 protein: CASSFHEDWQTDTQYF

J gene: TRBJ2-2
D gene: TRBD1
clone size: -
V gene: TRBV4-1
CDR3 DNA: TGCGCCAGCAGCCGCGGACAGGGGGAGGGGAACACCGGGGAGCTGTTTTTT
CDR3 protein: CASSRGQGEGNTGELFF

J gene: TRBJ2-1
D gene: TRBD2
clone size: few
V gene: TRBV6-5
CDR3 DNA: TGTGCCAGCAGTTATTCTAGCGGGAGTTCATACAATGAGCAGTTCTTC
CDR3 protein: CASSYSSGSSYNEQFF

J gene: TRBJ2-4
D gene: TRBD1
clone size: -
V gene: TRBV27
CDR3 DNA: TGTGCCAGCAGAAACGACAGGGTCGACATTCAGTACTTC
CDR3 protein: CASRNDRVDIQYF

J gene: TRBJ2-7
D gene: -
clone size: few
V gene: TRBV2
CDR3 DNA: TGTGCCAGCAGCAAACTTTACGAGCAGTACTTC
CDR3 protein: CASSKLYEQYF

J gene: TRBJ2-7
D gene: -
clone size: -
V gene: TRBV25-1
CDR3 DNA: TGTGCCAGCAGTGAACACAGACCGTACTACGAGCAGTACTTC
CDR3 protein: CASSEHRPYYEQYF

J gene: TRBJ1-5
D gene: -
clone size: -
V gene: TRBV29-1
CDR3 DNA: TGCAGCGTTATATGGGACAAAGGCAATCAGCCCCAGCATTTT
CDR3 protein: CSVIWDKGNQPQHF

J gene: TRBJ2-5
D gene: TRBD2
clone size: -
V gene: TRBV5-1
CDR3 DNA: TGCGCCAGCAGCTTCGACGGGAGGCGCCAAGAGACCCAGTACTTC
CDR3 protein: CASSFDGRRQETQYF

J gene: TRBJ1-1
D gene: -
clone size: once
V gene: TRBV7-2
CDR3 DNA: TGTGCCAGCAGGACGACACTTAACACTGAAGCTTTCTTT
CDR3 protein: CASRTTLNTEAFF

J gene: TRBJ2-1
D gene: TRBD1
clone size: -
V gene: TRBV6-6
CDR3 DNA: TGTGCCAGCAGCTCTCCCGGACAGGGCAATGAGCAGTTCTTC
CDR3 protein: CASSSPGQGNEQFF

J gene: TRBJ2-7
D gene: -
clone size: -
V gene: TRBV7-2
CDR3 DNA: TGTGCCAGCAGCTTAGGGGCAGGGGTAGACTACGAGCAGTACTTC
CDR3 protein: CASSLGAGVDYEQYF

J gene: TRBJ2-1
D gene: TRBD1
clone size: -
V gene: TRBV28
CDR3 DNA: TGTGCCAGCAGTTCGTACCGGGACAGGGGCAACGATGAGCAGTTCTTC
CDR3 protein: CASSSYRDRGNDEQFF

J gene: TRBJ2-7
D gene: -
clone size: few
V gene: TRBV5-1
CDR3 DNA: TGCGCCAGCAGCCTCGAAACACCTAGCGAGTGGGGCTACGAGCAGTACTTC
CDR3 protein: CASSLETPSEWGYEQYF